Each of the 24 T cell receptor beta chains below was sequenced from the same sample in a study of blood T cells in healthy people across ages. A second PCR of about 7 to 11 cycles used a sample-barcoded 5' primer and a J-beta primer mix. Each CDR3 protein gets one entry after TCRdb re-called the 5' RACE reads with MiXCR. The sample carries some 670,000 distinct CDR3 sequences, approximately 52% recorded once. Sequenced input: blood. The receptors were gathered from a woman of 80 years or more in good health.

The table lists this clonotype with many counts. The gene calls are TRBV5-1 and TRBJ2-3; D is uncertain. This CDR3 has 16 amino acids. V lost 0 bases, J lost 1 base, and 12 bases lay in between. CDR1 is SGHRS, CDR2 YFSETQ, per germline. In DNA, the CDR3 is TGCGCCAGCAGCTTGGAACTCTCAGGACGCACAGATACGCAGTATTTT. It codes for CASSLELSGRTDTQYF.

A word on this clonotype: The junction departs from the called germline gene at one end, perhaps through a read error. The chain carries TRBV7-7 and TRBJ2-1, with a weak D call TRBD2 (5 bases). Germline CDR1 is SSHAT and CDR2 is FNYEAQ (reference sequence). CDR3 length: 15 residues. This chain's CDR3 is CASSLFQDGDNEQFF. The CDR3 coding sequence is TGTGCTAGCAGCTTATTCCAGGACGGGGACAATGAGCAGTTCTTC.

This clonotype was observed at least ten times. The chain couples TRBV29-1 to TRBJ2-6, with D uncertain. The ends were cut back, 6 bases at V and 1 base at J, with 16 bases in the middle. There are 16 residues in the CDR3. Germline V gene lookup returns CDR1 SQVTM and CDR2 ANQGSEA. The CDR3 region is CSVNGQQQSGANVLTF. The CDR3 nucleotides read TGCAGCGTCAACGGGCAGCAACAATCTGGGGCCAACGTCCTGACTTTC.

This clonotype showed up many times. The chain uses TRBV29-1 and TRBJ2-1, with a possible D match to TRBD1 (6 bases). Germline CDR1 is SQVTM and CDR2 is ANQGSEA. V dropped 0 bases and J dropped 7 bases, with 16 bases sitting between them. The CDR3 has 15 amino acids. In DNA form, the CDR3 reads TGCAGCGTTGAAGACCGGGGCCAGGGGTGGAATGAGCAGTTCTTC. Protein: CSVEDRGQGWNEQFF.

This clonotype was counted at least ten times. This may be a read error: a much more frequent sequence differs by one nucleotide. The rearrangement joins TRBV15 to TRBJ2-1; 7 bases fit TRBD2. The J call is doubtful: the DNA matches TRBJ2-7 better. This CDR3 spans 19 amino acids. In germline, CDR1 is LNHNV, CDR2 YYDKDF (reference sequence). CDR3 protein: CATSRDRGGSVSSYNEQYF. The DNA of the CDR3 is TGTGCCACCAGCAGAGATCGGGGCGGGAGCGTTAGCTCCTACAATGAGCAGTACTTC.

About this clonotype itself: A clone one base away is much larger, so this may be a read error. The CDR3 DNA sequence: TGCAGTGCTAGAGATCTCCTCGGGAGCAGCCATGAGCAGTACTTC. It codes for CSARDLLGSSHEQYF. The genes are TRBV20-1 and TRBJ2-5, with D tentatively TRBD2 (6 bases). Trimming took off 0 bases at V and 11 bases at J, with 22 bases between the two ends. The CDR3 consists of 15 residues. Germline V lookup: CDR1 DFQATT, CDR2 SNEGSKA (reference sequence).

This chain links TRBV20-1 with TRBJ2-3; 7 bases align to TRBD1. Germline V gene data show CDR1 as DFQATT and CDR2 as SNEGSKA (reference sequence). The CDR3 is 12 amino acids. V lost 6 bases to trimming and J lost 8 bases; unmatched junction nucleotides: 8. Here the CDR3 DNA reads TGCAGTGCCGATAAAACAGGGGCTACGCAGTATTTT. It codes for CSADKTGATQYF.

This clonotype was counted at least ten times. The rearrangement links TRBV24-1 to TRBJ2-3, with 9 bases aligning to TRBD1. Germline lookup yields CDR1 KGHDR and CDR2 SFDVKD. V lost 4 bases to trimming and J lost 0 bases; unmatched junction nucleotides: 4. The CDR3 covers 16 residues. In DNA, the CDR3 is TGTGCCACCAGTGACCCGGACAGGGGAAGCACAGATACGCAGTATTTT. As protein: CATSDPDRGSTDTQYF.

This clonotype was seen only a few times. The chain couples TRBV2 to TRBJ2-1; 7 bases agree with TRBD2. V gave up 8 bases and J gave up 8 bases; unmatched junction bases: 15. The CDR3 is 15 residues long. Per the germline V gene, CDR1 is SNHLY and CDR2 is FYNNEI. The CDR3 DNA follows: TGTGCCAGCGCAATGGGAGGGAGGGGTTATTATGAGCAGTTCTTC. Translating gives CASAMGGRGYYEQFF.

This chain connects TRBV4-3 to TRBJ2-4; TRBD2 matches at 9 bases. The J call is doubtful: the DNA matches TRBJ2-5 better. Germline assignment: CDR1 LGHNA and CDR2 YSLEER. CDR3 length: 15 residues. Here the CDR3 DNA reads TGCGCCAGCAGCCCACAAGCGGGAGGTAAAGAGACCCAGTACTTC. Its translation is CASSPQAGGKETQYF.

The sample holds one count of this clonotype. This rearrangement joins TRBV29-1 to TRBJ1-2; D uncertain. Germline CDR1 reads SQVTM; CDR2 reads ANQGSEA. Trimming removed 3 bases from V and 8 bases from J, with 13 bases in between. The CDR3 extends over 12 amino acids. This chain's CDR3 is CSVDGRASGYTF. Here the CDR3 DNA reads TGCAGCGTTGACGGCAGAGCTTCGGGCTACACCTTC. Drawing the rest from reference TRBV29-1 and TRBJ1-2, the complete variable domain is SAVISQKPSRDICQRGTSLTIQCQVDSQVTMMFWYRQQPGQSLTLIATANQGSEATYESGFVIDKFPISRPNLTFSTLTVSNMSPEDSSIYLCSVDGRASGYTFGSGTRLTVV.

This clonotype appeared many times. The chain has TRBV5-1 and TRBJ1-2; TRBD1 is a possible D gene (5 bases). The CDR3 has 14 residues. V was trimmed by 0 bases and J by 2 bases, leaving 8 bases between them. Germline V gives CDR1 SGHRS, CDR2 YFSETQ. CDR3 protein: CASSLGQMNYGYTF. CDR3 coding DNA: TGCGCCAGCAGCTTGGGACAGATGAACTATGGCTACACCTTC. Filled out from reference TRBV5-1 and TRBJ1-2, the complete variable domain reads KAGVTQTPRYLIKTRGQQVTLSCSPISGHRSVSWYQQTPGQGLQFLFEYFSETQRNKGNFPGRFSGRQFSNSRSEMNVSTLELGDSALYLCASSLGQMNYGYTFGSGTRLTVV.

The chain employs TRBV20-1 and TRBJ1-2; D gene unclear. Trimming cost V 6 bases and J 4 bases, with 9 bases left between them. This CDR3 is built from 11 residues. CDR1 DFQATT and CDR2 SNEGSKA come from the germline V gene (reference sequence). The CDR3 DNA reads as TGCAGTGCCCCGACGGCCTATGGCTACACCTTC. This gives the protein CSAPTAYGYTF.

As regards this clonotype: A much bigger clone sits one base away, suggesting this may be a read error. V and J are TRBV7-2 and TRBJ2-7; 7 nucleotides match TRBD2. The CDR3 has 14 amino acids. Germline V gene data show CDR1 as SGHTA and CDR2 as FQGNSA. V dropped 5 bases and J dropped 7; count of bases not matched to a gene: 11. As DNA, the CDR3 is TGTGCCAGCAGCGCCCAAGCGGGGATCAATGAGCAGTACTTC. Translation: CASSAQAGINEQYF.

This clonotype came up many times. Mismatch with germline at one junction end may stem from a read error. The gene calls are TRBV20-1 and TRBJ1-2; D ambiguous. The CDR3 spans 11 residues. CDR1 and CDR2 (germline): DFQATT, SNEGSKA (reference sequence). The CDR3 is CSARVHYGYTF. The CDR3 DNA follows: TGCAGTGCTAGGGTGCACTACGGCTACACCTTC.

V gene TRBV10-3 combines with J gene TRBJ1-5, with D uncertain. Between the trimmed V and J ends, which lost 0 bases and 5 bases, there was a span of 5 bases. The CDR3 spans 13 residues. Germline V gene sequence: CDR1 ENHRY, CDR2 SYGVKD. CDR3: CAISESRDQPQHF. CDR3 DNA sequence: TGTGCCATCAGTGAGTCTCGGGATCAGCCCCAGCATTTT.

The chain joins TRBV10-3 to TRBJ2-7; 10 bases are a match to TRBD1. This CDR3 has 16 residues. Germline lookup yields CDR1 ENHRY and CDR2 SYGVKD. The V gene end was trimmed by 6 bases and the J gene end by 6 bases; junction bases not matched to a gene: 14. The CDR3 loop reads CAIRNGGTGVTGEQYF. The CDR3 nucleotides are TGTGCCATCAGGAACGGCGGGACAGGGGTTACCGGCGAGCAGTACTTC.

This clonotype was counted between two and nine times. The V gene is TRBV9, the J gene TRBJ2-3, with D maybe TRBD2 (7 bases). The CDR3 has 14 residues. Trimming took 3 bases from V and 2 from J, leaving 10 bases between them. Per germline, CDR1 SGDLS and CDR2 YYNGEE. CDR3 sequence: CASSGGGPTDTQYF. Here the CDR3 DNA reads TGTGCCAGCAGCGGGGGGGGCCCCACAGATACGCAGTATTTT.

This clonotype has a count of ten or more. V usage is TRBV5-1 and J usage is TRBJ2-3, with no clear D. The CDR3 covers 14 residues. Germline lookup yields CDR1 SGHRS and CDR2 YFSETQ. V was pared by 2 bases and J by 2 bases, with 9 bases between. The DNA of the CDR3 is TGCGCCAGCAGCTTAAGGCGGTACACAGATACGCAGTATTTT. Translation: CASSLRRYTDTQYF. Complete variable domain (other parts from reference TRBV5-1 and TRBJ2-3): KAGVTQTPRYLIKTRGQQVTLSCSPISGHRSVSWYQQTPGQGLQFLFEYFSETQRNKGNFPGRFSGRQFSNSRSEMNVSTLELGDSALYLCASSLRRYTDTQYFGPGTRLTVL.

At least ten counts were recorded for this clonotype. The CDR3 DNA follows: TGTGCCAGCAGCCGGACTAGCGGGGCCAGCGGTGAGCAGTTCTTC. Residues: CASSRTSGASGEQFF. V is TRBV7-2 and J is TRBJ2-1, with TRBD2 identical over 12 bases. The CDR3 totals 15 residues. V trimming: 5 bases; J trimming: 9 bases; junction bases outside the gene matches: 8. Germline V lookup: CDR1 SGHTA, CDR2 FQGNSA.

About this clonotype itself: A much larger clonotype is one base distant, so this may be a read error. V gene TRBV28 combines with J gene TRBJ2-1, with D possibly being TRBD1 (6 bases). The closer fit of TRBJ2-7 to the DNA end suggests the J call may be wrong. This CDR3 has 15 amino acids. Germline lookup yields CDR1 MDHEN and CDR2 SYDVKM. The chain's CDR3 is CASSFMTGSYNEQYF. The CDR3 nucleotides read TGTGCCAGCAGTTTTATGACAGGCTCCTACAATGAGCAGTACTTC.

This clonotype turned up a few times. The genes are TRBV20-1 and TRBJ2-3; no reliable D call. CDR3 length: 12 amino acids. Per the germline V gene, CDR1 is DFQATT and CDR2 is SNEGSKA (reference sequence). V shed 5 bases and J shed 6 bases, with 12 bases lying between them. The CDR3 protein is CSALGPMDTQYF. The CDR3 nucleotides read TGCAGTGCTCTGGGCCCCATGGATACGCAGTATTTT.

This clonotype qualifies as medium-sized. This chain joins TRBV7-2 and TRBJ2-3, with D hard to call. Germline CDR1 is SGHTA and CDR2 is FQGNSA. Trimming left V 0 bases short and J 0 bases short, with 16 bases between. This CDR3 is 18 amino acids long. For the CDR3, the DNA is TGTGCCAGCAGCTTAGCGGGCACGGCACATTCTAGCACAGATACGCAGTATTTT. It codes for CASSLAGTAHSSTDTQYF. Variable domain in full (rest from reference TRBV7-2 and TRBJ2-3): GAGVSQSPSNKVTEKGKDVELRCDPISGHTALYWYRQSLGQGLEFLIYFQGNSAPDKSGLPSDRFSAERTGGSVSTLTIQRTQQEDSAVYLCASSLAGTAHSSTDTQYFGPGTRLTVL.

The gene calls are TRBV6-5 and TRBJ2-5; D not resolved. The end of the DNA fits TRBJ2-7 better, so the J call may be wrong. Germline assignment: CDR1 MNHEY and CDR2 SVGAGI. The CDR3 is 15 amino acids. The CDR3 here is CASSYGKGSTCEQYF. The CDR3 DNA reads as TGTGCCAGCAGTTACGGGAAGGGCAGCACATGCGAGCAGTACTTC.